These 9 T cell receptor beta chains were sequenced from one sample in a study of cytomegalovirus exposure and HLA in healthy donors. PCR primers comprised 60 Vbeta and 13 Jbeta primers. Generated by immunoSEQ multiplex PCR, the TCRdb table keeps only in-frame clones and is missing some. The sample records 100,000 to 150,000 clones, 81% being singletons. Input material: PBMCs. The receptors derive from a man aged 18 to 30 in good health and CMV-seronegative.

There are a few counts of this clone. The rearrangement joins TRBV12-5 to TRBJ1-1, with a weak D call TRBD1 (6 bases). Germline loops: CDR1 LGHNT, CDR2 FRNRAP. The CDR3 sequence is 18 residues long. Trimming stripped 2 bases from V and 0 bases from J, with 19 bases between. In DNA, the CDR3 is TGTGCTAGTGGTTTGACAACTCGGACAGAGAATTTGAACACTGAAGCTTTCTTT. It encodes CASGLTTRTENLNTEAFF.

The chain links TRBV7-7 to TRBJ2-2, with D perhaps TRBD2 (6 bases). The V gene lost 1 base and the J gene lost 1 base, with 10 bases spanning the gap. This CDR3 spans 16 amino acids. Germline CDR1 is SSHAT and CDR2 is FNYEAQ (reference sequence). In DNA, the CDR3 is TGTGCCAGCAGCTTAGTCGGGGGTCAGAACACCGGGGAGCTGTTTTTT. Residues: CASSLVGGQNTGELFF.

This rearrangement joins TRBV15 to TRBJ2-7; TRBD1 matches 7 bases. The junction had 6 bases not matched to a gene; V was cut back by 5 bases and J by 2 bases. The CDR3 totals 14 residues. Germline V gene lookup returns CDR1 LNHNV and CDR2 YYDKDF (reference sequence). The CDR3 protein is CATSGDSDAYEQYF. The CDR3 nucleotides read TGTGCCACCAGCGGGGACAGCGATGCCTACGAGCAGTACTTC.

This chain connects TRBV9 to TRBJ2-7, with D perhaps matching TRBD2 (7 bases). With 4 bases removed from V and 4 bases from J, the gap between germline ends came to 21 bases. CDR3 length: 16 amino acids. From germline, CDR1 is SGDLS and CDR2 YYNGEE. The CDR3 loop reads CASSLRGGEATYEQYF. CDR3 nucleotide sequence: TGTGCCAGCAGCCTTAGGGGGGGCGAGGCTACTTACGAGCAGTACTTC.

The chain couples TRBV7-9 to TRBJ1-5, with TRBD1 matching 7 bases. The CDR3 covers 13 residues. V lost 3 bases to trimming and J lost 4 bases; unmatched junction nucleotides: 0. Germline-derived CDR1 and CDR2 are SEHNR and FQNEAQ (reference sequence). CDR3: CASSLGQNQPQHF. In DNA form, the CDR3 reads TGTGCCAGCAGCTTGGGACAGAATCAGCCCCAGCATTTT. Full variable domain (missing parts from reference TRBV7-9 and TRBJ1-5): DTGVSQNPRHKITKRGQNVTFRCDPISEHNRLYWYRQTLGQGPEFLTYFQNEAQLEKSRLLSDRFSAERPKGSFSTLEIQRTEQGDSAMYLCASSLGQNQPQHFGDGTRLSIL.

The J gene is TRBJ2-7, the V gene TRBV7-9; TRBD1 is a possible D gene (5 bases). Germline V gene sequence: CDR1 SEHNR, CDR2 FQNEAQ (reference sequence). V lost 0 bases and J lost 2, with 8 bases in between. The CDR3 is 14 amino acids. The CDR3 DNA follows: TGTGCCAGCAGCTTAGCAGCGACAGCCTACGAGCAGTACTTC. Translation gives CASSLAATAYEQYF.

The chain has TRBV7-2 and TRBJ2-7, with no clear D. This CDR3 has 13 residues. Deletions cut 3 bases from V and 2 bases from J, with 8 bases between. Germline V gene data show CDR1 as SGHTA and CDR2 as FQGNSA. The CDR3 is CASSLRTAYEQYF. DNA for the CDR3: TGTGCCAGCAGCTTGCGCACAGCCTACGAGCAGTACTTC.

The rearrangement joins TRBV5-6 to TRBJ2-1, with TRBD1 matching 7 bases. The CDR3 is 17 amino acids. V lost 0 bases to trimming and J lost 4 bases; unmatched junction nucleotides: 10. CDR1 is SGHDT, CDR2 YYEEEE, per germline. CDR3 sequence reads: CASSLGQGTEGYNEQFF. The CDR3 DNA reads as TGTGCCAGCAGCTTGGGGCAGGGGACAGAGGGTTACAATGAGCAGTTCTTC.

This clone was counted only a few times. This chain uses TRBV4-3 with TRBJ1-1; possibly TRBD1 for D (6 bases). The CDR3 runs 13 residues. The germline V gene has CDR1 LGHNA and CDR2 YSLEER. V was shortened by 3 bases and J by 7 bases, with 12 bases between the two germline ends. CDR3 coding DNA: TGCGCCAGCAGCCAGGACAGCCTCGGTGAAGCTTTCTTT. Translating it yields CASSQDSLGEAFF.